One sample yielded the 5 T cell receptor beta chains listed below, sequenced in a study of blood T cell repertoires in COVID-19. The table came from immunoSEQ multiplex PCR; TCRdb's copy has only in-frame clones and leaves some out. The data contain approximately 110,000 clones, roughly 84% of them singletons. The sample taken for sequencing was peripheral blood. The receptors shown here come from an elderly woman with active or convalescent COVID-19.

This sequence joins TRBV18 and TRBJ1-1, with D perhaps matching TRBD1 (5 bases). Trimming cost V 1 base and J 3 bases, with 21 bases left between them. CDR3 size: 18 residues. In germline, CDR1 is KGHSH, CDR2 LQKENI. In nucleotides, the CDR3 is TGTGCCAGCTCACCACGGGCGGAAGGGGCGAAAAGGTACACTGAAGCTTTCTTT. It codes for CASSPRAEGAKRYTEAFF.

This clone has only one observation. The chain combines TRBV6-4 with TRBJ1-3, with D tentatively TRBD1 (6 bases). V lost 2 bases to trimming and J lost 0 bases, with 14 bases between them. Per the germline V gene, CDR1 is MRHNA and CDR2 is SNTAGT. This CDR3 region has 17 residues. The CDR3 reads CASSDEGDGDSGNTIYF. Here the CDR3 DNA reads TGTGCCAGCAGTGACGAGGGGGACGGAGACTCTGGAAACACCATATATTTT.

The V gene is TRBV12-3 or TRBV12-4, the J gene TRBJ2-7; D is uncertain. The CDR3 loop spans 12 amino acids. V was pared by 4 bases and J by 7 bases, with 11 bases between. CDR3 DNA sequence: TGTGCCAGCAGTTCCATGACTGGTGAGCAGTACTTC. Translated: CASSSMTGEQYF.

The chain carries TRBV28 and TRBJ2-5, with a weak D call TRBD2 (6 bases). The CDR3 has 14 residues. V was pared by 5 bases and J by 3 bases, with 13 bases between. Germline V gene sequence: CDR1 MDHEN, CDR2 SYDVKM. The CDR3 sequence is CASSRLAHKETQYF. In DNA form, the CDR3 reads TGTGCCAGCAGTCGGCTAGCGCACAAAGAGACCCAGTACTTC.

This clone was seen more than once but under ten times. The rearrangement links TRBV30 to TRBJ2-3; the D gene is possibly TRBD2 (7 bases). The ends were cut back, 5 bases at V and 1 base at J, with 16 bases in the middle. Looked up from germline, CDR1 is GTSNPN and CDR2 is SVGIG (reference sequence). This CDR3 region has 15 residues. The DNA for the CDR3 is TGTGCCTGGGGCCCGGGGAGGGGGGGCACAGATACGCAGTATTTT. It encodes CAWGPGRGGTDTQYF.